The 2 T cell receptor beta chains below were found in one sample sequenced in a study of shared clonotypes between healthy human individuals. The method was immunoSEQ multiplex PCR; TCRdb's version includes in-frame clones alone and lacks a portion of them. The sample records 740,000 or so clones, around four fifths being singletons. Sequenced sample: memory CD4+ T cells sorted from blood. Subset here: CD45RA-negative fraction. The receptor set was obtained from a woman in her 30s in good health.

There are a few counts of this clone. This chain connects TRBV18 to TRBJ1-1; 9 bases agree with TRBD1. From germline, CDR1 is KGHSH and CDR2 LQKENI. This CDR3 contains 16 residues. J was trimmed by 0 bases and V by 6 bases; bases with no gene match: 8. The CDR3: CASSPGQGRLNTEAFF. In DNA, the CDR3 is TGTGCCAGCTCTCCGGGACAGGGTCGGTTGAACACTGAAGCTTTCTTT.

The chain links TRBV19 to TRBJ1-1; unclear D gene. The CDR3 has 15 amino acids. Trimming left V 6 bases short and J 1 base short, with 15 bases between. Germline loops: CDR1 LNHDA, CDR2 SQIVND (reference sequence). CDR3 loop: CASRDSFSRNTEAFF. CDR3 DNA: TGTGCCAGTAGGGACTCCTTCTCCCGGAACACTGAAGCTTTCTTT.